The 25 T cell receptor beta chains below were found in one sample sequenced in a study of T cell repertoires in cytomegalovirus infection. TCRdb itself ran the reads through MiXCR, one entry per CDR3 protein. This sample has hundreds of thousands of distinct CDR3 sequences, with about 40% found just once. The sample taken for sequencing was PBMCs. The receptor set was obtained from a human donor in good health (CMV status not recorded). Some clones in this sample may be carry-over from other donors' samples.

This clonotype was seen many times. The chain recombines TRBV2 with TRBJ2-2; TRBD1 aligns across 7 bases. Germline values: CDR1 SNHLY, CDR2 FYNNEI. V lost 2 bases to trimming and J lost 3 bases; unmatched junction nucleotides: 6. The CDR3 length is 16 residues. This chain's CDR3 is CASSEKGTEYTGELFF. In DNA, the CDR3 is TGTGCCAGCAGTGAAAAGGGGACAGAATACACCGGGGAGCTGTTTTTT.

This clonotype occurred once. V gene TRBV6-6 combines with J gene TRBJ2-3, with D unresolved. There are 13 residues in the CDR3. Trimming removed 10 bases at V and 5 bases at J, with 16 bases between. The germline V gene encodes CDR1 MNHNY and CDR2 SVGAGI (reference sequence). The DNA of the CDR3 is TGTGCCACCCGTCCCGTTGCGCAAGATACGCAGTATTTT. Translated, it gives CATRPVAQDTQYF.

This clonotype occurred a few times. This chain links TRBV19 with TRBJ1-2; 8 bases are shared with TRBD1. The CDR3 extends over 13 amino acids. J gave up 3 bases and V 6 bases, and 3 bases lay outside the gene matches. CDR1 LNHDA and CDR2 SQIVND come from the germline V gene (reference sequence). The CDR3 reads CASRRGQDYGYTF. The CDR3 DNA follows: TGTGCCAGTAGGCGGGGACAGGACTATGGCTACACCTTC.

This clonotype was found a few times. This chain joins TRBV6-1 and TRBJ2-6; no definite D call. The V end lost 2 bases, the J end lost 0 bases, and 5 bases lay between the germline ends. The CDR3 runs 15 residues. Germline CDR1 is MNHNS and CDR2 is SASEGT. The CDR3 sequence is CASSEPPSGANVLTF. The CDR3 DNA follows: TGTGCCAGCAGTGAACCCCCCTCTGGGGCCAACGTCCTGACTTTC.

The rearrangement joins TRBV5-1 to TRBJ2-1, with 12 bases matching TRBD2. Germline trimming cut 4 bases from V and 0 bases from J; bases unmatched to any gene: 5. The CDR3 is 17 residues long. Per germline, CDR1 SGHRS and CDR2 YFSETQ. DNA for the CDR3: TGCGCCAGCAGCCCGGGACTAGCGGGCTACTCCTACAATGAGCAGTTCTTC. It encodes CASSPGLAGYSYNEQFF. Full variable domain (rest looked up from reference TRBV5-1 and TRBJ2-1): KAGVTQTPRYLIKTRGQQVTLSCSPISGHRSVSWYQQTPGQGLQFLFEYFSETQRNKGNFPGRFSGRQFSNSRSEMNVSTLELGDSALYLCASSPGLAGYSYNEQFFGPGTRLTVL.

The rearrangement uses TRBV2 and TRBJ2-2; maybe TRBD2 (6 bases). Trimming removed 6 bases at V and 4 bases at J, with 15 bases between. Germline CDR1 is SNHLY and CDR2 is FYNNEI. The CDR3 contains 15 residues. CDR3 nucleotides: TGTGCCAGCAGGTGGGAGGTCCGAGGCACCGGGGAGCTGTTTTTT. It codes for CASRWEVRGTGELFF.

The chain links TRBV5-1 to TRBJ1-1; 8 bases agree with TRBD1. Germline values: CDR1 SGHRS, CDR2 YFSETQ. The CDR3 runs to 14 residues. Germline trimming cut 6 bases from V and 5 bases from J; bases unmatched to any gene: 9. The DNA of the CDR3 is TGCGCCAGCAATGCCCAGGGGGCTGGGACTGAAGCTTTCTTT. This gives the protein CASNAQGAGTEAFF.

The chain is built from TRBV19 and TRBJ2-2; weak D call: TRBD2 (6 bases). The CDR3 has 16 residues. Germline V gene sequence: CDR1 LNHDA, CDR2 SQIVND (reference sequence). V was trimmed by 10 bases and J by 4 bases, leaving 22 bases between them. CDR3 in DNA: TGTGCCACCGACGCCCGCGAGGTGGGAGGCACCGGGGAGCTGTTTTTT. It yields the protein CATDAREVGGTGELFF.

A few counts support this clonotype. The genes are TRBV5-5 and TRBJ2-1; D not certain. The CDR3 loop spans 16 amino acids. CDR1 is SGHKS, CDR2 YYEKEE, per germline (reference sequence). V lost 0 bases to trimming and J lost 0 bases, with 10 bases between them. The CDR3 bases are TGTGCCAGCAGCTTGGAGGCTCCCATCTCCTACAATGAGCAGTTCTTC. It encodes CASSLEAPISYNEQFF.

This clonotype was seen only a few times. The chain carries TRBV4-2 and TRBJ2-1; 8 bases match TRBD2. After removal of 1 base from V and 5 bases from J, the junction contained 7 bases not matched to a gene. Germline V gene lookup returns CDR1 LGHNA and CDR2 YNFKEQ. The CDR3 extends over 16 amino acids. DNA for the CDR3: TGTGCCAGCAGCCAAGTCGGGCGGGAGGTTAACAATGAGCAGTTCTTC. Translation gives CASSQVGREVNNEQFF.

The chain links TRBV7-9 to TRBJ1-1; tentatively, D is TRBD1 (6 bases). Germline CDR1 and CDR2: SEHNR and FQNEAQ (reference sequence). The CDR3 loop spans 18 amino acids. V lost 5 bases and J lost 0, with 22 bases in between. The CDR3 is CASSPILRQEGMNTEAFF. As DNA, the CDR3 is TGTGCCAGCAGCCCCATCCTTCGACAGGAGGGAATGAACACTGAAGCTTTCTTT. The variable domain in full, completed from reference TRBV7-9 and TRBJ1-1, reads DTGVSQNPRHKITKRGQNVTFRCDPISEHNRLYWYRQTLGQGPEFLTYFQNEAQLEKSRLLSDRFSAERPKGSFSTLEIQRTEQGDSAMYLCASSPILRQEGMNTEAFFGQGTRLTVV.

The CDR3 coding sequence is TGTGCCAGCAGCCCGTCGACAGGGAGAGGCTACACCTTC. It specifies CASSPSTGRGYTF. This rearrangement joins TRBV7-8 to TRBJ1-2, with 7 bases aligning to TRBD1. The CDR3 totals 13 residues. CDR1 SGHVS and CDR2 FQNEAQ come from the germline V gene. Trimming took 5 bases from V and 8 from J; bases not matched to a gene: 8.

The chain uses TRBV7-2 and TRBJ2-2; 13 nucleotides align to TRBD2. The CDR3 totals 19 residues. Trimming at V came to 5 bases and at J to 4 bases, leaving 13 bases not matched to a gene. CDR1 is SGHTA and CDR2 is FQGNSA in the germline V gene. The CDR3: CASSPGFTGLAGATGELFF. CDR3 bases: TGTGCCAGCAGCCCGGGCTTTACAGGACTAGCGGGAGCCACCGGGGAGCTGTTTTTT.

This chain links TRBV7-9 with TRBJ2-3; D perhaps matches TRBD2 (6 bases). There are 15 residues in the CDR3. Germline V CDR1 and CDR2: SEHNR, FQNEAQ (reference sequence). Deletions cut 1 base from V and 2 bases from J, with 10 bases between. CDR3 DNA: TGTGCCAGCAGCTTAGTGGGGGGAAACACAGATACGCAGTATTTT. Amino acids: CASSLVGGNTDTQYF.

This clonotype occurred a few times. The chain uses TRBV7-2 and TRBJ2-1; D possibly corresponds to TRBD2 (5 bases). V lost 5 bases and J lost 15, with 11 bases in between. CDR3 length: 10 amino acids. Germline V gene data show CDR1 as SGHTA and CDR2 as FQGNSA. The CDR3 sequence: CASSTHGRFF. The CDR3 nucleotides are TGTGCCAGCAGCACCCATGGGAGGTTCTTC.

This clonotype was detected only a few times. The chain joins TRBV19 to TRBJ2-1; D remains unclear. This CDR3 is 15 amino acids long. Germline values: CDR1 LNHDA, CDR2 SQIVND (reference sequence). Trimming cost V 2 bases and J 0 bases, with 8 bases left between them. CDR3 loop: CASSIMGVSYNEQFF. DNA for the CDR3: TGTGCCAGTAGTATAATGGGTGTCTCCTACAATGAGCAGTTCTTC. The whole variable domain, remainder taken from reference TRBV19 and TRBJ2-1, is DGGITQSPKYLFRKEGQNVTLSCEQNLNHDAMYWYRQDPGQGLRLIYYSQIVNDFQKGDIAEGYSVSREKKESFPLTVTSAQKNPTAFYLCASSIMGVSYNEQFFGPGTRLTVL.

The V call is TRBV28, the J call TRBJ2-2; TRBD1 matches at 10 bases. Unmatched junction bases numbered 7, after V lost 8 bases and J lost 4 bases. Germline V gives CDR1 MDHEN, CDR2 SYDVKM. The CDR3 is made up of 15 amino acids. The CDR3 sequence: CASQLRDRGTGELFF. The CDR3, as DNA: TGTGCCAGCCAACTCCGGGACAGGGGCACCGGGGAGCTGTTTTTT.

Concerning this clonotype: At one end the junction does not follow the germline gene, possibly because of a read error. CDR3 sequence (DNA): TGTGCCAGCAGTGGGGGACGGGCCCCGGTCGCCTTC. Residues: CASSGGRAPVAF. The V and J genes are TRBV12-3 or TRBV12-4 and TRBJ1-2, with D perhaps TRBD1 (5 bases). CDR3 length: 12 amino acids.

V gene TRBV28 combines with J gene TRBJ1-2, with D unclear. The germline gives CDR1 MDHEN, CDR2 SYDVKM. Between the trimmed V and J ends, which lost 8 bases and 4 bases, there was a span of 14 bases. The CDR3 sequence is 13 residues long. The CDR3 is CASVQVGPYGYTF. The CDR3 region has the DNA TGTGCCAGCGTCCAGGTCGGGCCCTATGGCTACACCTTC.

The chain is built from TRBV11-1 and TRBJ2-4; D is unclear. The V end lost 1 base, the J end lost 1 base, and 5 bases lay between the germline ends. Germline V gene data show CDR1 as SGHAT and CDR2 as FQDESV (reference sequence). The CDR3 extends over 14 amino acids. CDR3 coding DNA: TGTGCCAGCAGCTTAGAGAGGGCCAAAAACATTCAGTACTTC. Amino acids: CASSLERAKNIQYF. The variable domain in full, completed from reference TRBV11-1 and TRBJ2-4, reads EAEVAQSPRYKITEKSQAVAFWCDPISGHATLYWYRQILGQGPELLVQFQDESVVDDSQLPKDRFSAERLKGVDSTLKIQPAELGDSAMYLCASSLERAKNIQYFGAGTRLSVL.

The chain carries TRBV19 and TRBJ2-7; 7 nucleotides agree with TRBD1. The germline V gene encodes CDR1 LNHDA and CDR2 SQIVND (reference sequence). V trimming: 7 bases; J trimming: 3 bases; junction bases outside the gene matches: 9. The CDR3 is 14 residues long. The chain's CDR3 is CASKSKGQVYEQYF. Written as DNA, the CDR3 is TGTGCCAGTAAGTCTAAAGGACAGGTCTACGAGCAGTACTTC.

Only a few counts were recorded for this clonotype. V and J are TRBV7-2 and TRBJ1-3; TRBD1 is a possible D gene (6 bases). The V end was cut by 4 bases, the J end by 12 bases, with 19 bases between. The CDR3 loop spans 14 amino acids. Germline values: CDR1 SGHTA, CDR2 FQGNSA. The CDR3 nucleotides read TGTGCCAGCAGCTCTCGACAGGACCTAGGAAACATATATTTT. Translated: CASSSRQDLGNIYF.

The V call is TRBV4-1, the J call TRBJ2-3, with D possibly TRBD2 on 6 matching bases. CDR1 and CDR2 (germline): MGHRA, YSYEKL. V was pared by 0 bases and J by 5 bases, with 21 bases between. The length of the CDR3 is 18 residues. The CDR3 DNA reads TGCGCCAGCAGCCAAGACCTCTTACTTACGGTGGAGGGAGATACGCAGTATTTT. It codes for CASSQDLLLTVEGDTQYF.

This clonotype was detected a few times. The rearrangement joins TRBV7-2 to TRBJ1-2; D gene unclear. With 5 bases removed from V and 6 bases from J, the gap between germline ends came to 10 bases. Germline loops: CDR1 SGHTA, CDR2 FQGNSA. The length of the CDR3 is 12 residues. The CDR3 DNA is TGTGCCAGCAGCCGCAACTGGAATGGCTACACCTTC. Protein product: CASSRNWNGYTF.

This clonotype was seen ten or more times. The chain is built from TRBV4-1 and TRBJ1-1, with D tentatively TRBD1 (6 bases). Trimming stripped 4 bases from V and 3 bases from J, with 15 bases between. The germline V gene has CDR1 MGHRA and CDR2 YSYEKL. This CDR3 has 15 residues. CDR3 DNA sequence: TGCGCCAGCAGCCCACTTGTGGGGGCCGACACTGAAGCTTTCTTT. It translates to CASSPLVGADTEAFF.